Below are 22 T cell receptor beta chains sequenced from a single sample in a study of read filtering for tumor transcriptome and immune sequencing. From about 400 ng of RNA, a library with molecular barcoded alpha/delta and beta/gamma adaptors was made. TCRdb re-analysed the reads in MiXCR, keeping a single row per CDR3 protein. The table includes 15,000 to 20,000 distinct CDR3 sequences, about 20% detected once. The material sequenced was a population of CD138-negative cells sorted from bone marrow. The receptors originated from a donor at least 40 years old with multiple myeloma.

This clonotype was seen many times. The rearrangement uses TRBV4-3 and TRBJ2-7; a weak D match, TRBD1 (7 bases). V lost 1 base, J lost 4 bases, and 20 bases lay in between. Germline V gene lookup returns CDR1 LGHNA and CDR2 YSLEER. The CDR3 length is 17 residues. CDR3 region: CASSQGVLSGGYYEQYF. CDR3 bases: TGCGCCAGCAGCCAAGGGGTACTTTCAGGGGGGTATTACGAGCAGTACTTC.

This clonotype was recorded a few times. The genes are TRBV7-9 and TRBJ2-3; 7 bases are shared with TRBD2. The CDR3 runs 14 residues. V lost 2 bases, J lost 4 bases, and 3 bases stayed unmatched. CDR1 SEHNR and CDR2 FQNEAQ come from the germline V gene (reference sequence). The CDR3 is CASSLPREADTQYF. The CDR3 DNA reads TGTGCCAGCAGCTTACCCCGGGAGGCAGATACGCAGTATTTT.

This clonotype was counted at least ten times. The CDR3 DNA reads as TGTGCCAGCAGTGCGTCCCAAGAGACCCAGTACTTC. It codes for CASSASQETQYF. The chain combines TRBV25-1 with TRBJ2-5; D remains ambiguous. Between the trimmed V and J ends, which lost 4 bases and 1 base, there was a span of 4 bases. CDR1 is MGHDK, CDR2 SYGVNS, per germline. This CDR3 spans 12 amino acids.

This clonotype was found a few times. The chain has TRBV7-2 and TRBJ1-5; the D gene is possibly TRBD1 (6 bases). This CDR3 is 15 amino acids long. The germline V gene encodes CDR1 SGHTA and CDR2 FQGNSA. Between the trimmed V and J ends, which lost 5 bases and 2 bases, there was a span of 13 bases. CDR3 DNA sequence: TGTGCCAGCAGCGATAGGGGGGGGGGCAATCAGCCCCAGCATTTT. Residues: CASSDRGGGNQPQHF.

Comment on this clonotype: A read error may be the cause here, since a much bigger clone is one base away. V is TRBV19 and J is TRBJ2-1; 8 bases map to TRBD2. Germline V gives CDR1 LNHDA, CDR2 SQIVND (reference sequence). V shed 5 bases and J 4 bases; nucleotides not matched to a gene: 10. The CDR3 runs to 16 residues. For the CDR3, the DNA is TGTGCCAGTAGTCGGGGGGGCAGGCCGTTTTACAATGAGCAGTTCTTC. Translated: CASSRGGRPFYNEQFF.

This clonotype came up a few times. V is TRBV4-1 and J is TRBJ2-2; D is undetermined. This CDR3 is built from 17 residues. The ends were cut back, 3 bases at V and 6 bases at J, with 20 bases in the middle. Germline V gene sequence: CDR1 MGHRA, CDR2 YSYEKL. CDR3 sequence: CASSHPRSAVESGELFF. CDR3 nucleotides: TGCGCCAGCAGCCACCCTCGGTCGGCTGTCGAGTCCGGGGAGCTGTTTTTT.

This clonotype was observed many times. J is TRBJ2-7 and V is TRBV4-1, with 8 bases lining up with TRBD1. Per the germline V gene, CDR1 is MGHRA and CDR2 is YSYEKL. CDR3 length: 19 amino acids. Trimming at V came to 4 bases and at J to 0 bases, leaving 17 bases not matched to a gene. CDR3 nucleotide sequence: TGCGCCAGCAGCCCAAATTTCGACAGGGGCCGGTCCCTCTCCTACGAGCAGTACTTC. As protein: CASSPNFDRGRSLSYEQYF.

This clonotype is medium-sized in the sample. The rearrangement joins TRBV7-9 to TRBJ2-7; 7 nucleotides match TRBD1. This CDR3 contains 15 residues. V shed 3 bases and J 7 bases; nucleotides not matched to a gene: 12. The germline gives CDR1 SEHNR, CDR2 FQNEAQ (reference sequence). The CDR3 DNA follows: TGTGCCAGCAGCTTGGCAAGACAGGGTTCTAAGGAGCAGTACTTC. It codes for CASSLARQGSKEQYF.

This clonotype was seen many times. This sequence joins TRBV15 and TRBJ2-6, with 7 bases identical to TRBD2. V lost 1 base to trimming and J lost 0 bases; unmatched junction nucleotides: 0. CDR1 and CDR2 (germline): LNHNV, YYDKDF (reference sequence). CDR3 length equals 16 residues. CDR3 loop: CATSRAGGSGANVLTF. In DNA, the CDR3 is TGTGCCACCAGCAGAGCGGGAGGCTCTGGGGCCAACGTCCTGACTTTC. Full variable domain (outside the CDR3, taken from reference TRBV15 and TRBJ2-6): DAMVIQNPRYQVTQFGKPVTLSCSQTLNHNVMYWYQQKSSQAPKLLFHYYDKDFNNEADTPDNFQSRRPNTSFCFLDIRSPGLGDTAMYLCATSRAGGSGANVLTFGAGSRLTVL.

This clonotype was detected only a few times. This rearrangement joins TRBV28 to TRBJ2-5, with a weak D call TRBD1 (5 bases). Trimming pared 1 base from V and 3 bases from J, leaving 9 bases between. CDR1 and CDR2 (germline): MDHEN, SYDVKM. This CDR3 region has 14 residues. The CDR3, as DNA: TGTGCCAGCAGTTTATTCCAGGGCGAAGAGACCCAGTACTTC. Protein: CASSLFQGEETQYF.

This clonotype is medium-sized within its sample. The chain is built from TRBV29-1 and TRBJ2-1; 7 bases line up with TRBD1. Looked up from germline, CDR1 is SQVTM and CDR2 is ANQGSEA. V shed 4 bases and J 8 bases; nucleotides not matched to a gene: 11. CDR3 length equals 14 residues. The CDR3, as DNA: TGCAGCGTTGGGAAGACAGGGTTAAGGGATGAGCAGTTCTTC. Its protein product is CSVGKTGLRDEQFF.

This clonotype has only a few counts. The CDR3 protein is CASSQELARSSGNTIYF. The CDR3, as DNA: TGCGCCAGCAGCCAAGAATTAGCCAGGAGTTCCGGAAACACCATATATTTT. The chain couples TRBV4-3 to TRBJ1-3; no clear D. Germline assignment: CDR1 LGHNA and CDR2 YSLEER. This CDR3 has 17 amino acids. Trimming took 0 bases from V and 4 from J, leaving 16 bases between them.

This clonotype has ten or more counts. The rearrangement joins TRBV6-6 to TRBJ1-5, with 10 bases aligning to TRBD1. V gave up 6 bases and J gave up 7 bases; unmatched junction bases: 6. This CDR3 comprises 14 residues. The V gene's germline CDR1 is MNHNY and CDR2 SVGAGI (reference sequence). The CDR3 DNA reads as TGTGCCAGCAGGTGGACAGGGGGGAACCAGCCCCAGCATTTT. Translating gives CASRWTGGNQPQHF.

On this clonotype itself: One base away lies a much larger clone, so this may be a sequencing read error. This chain uses TRBV6-2 or TRBV6-3 with TRBJ2-6; D gene uncertain. CDR1 MNHEY and CDR2 SVGEGT come from the germline V gene. The CDR3 runs to 16 residues. The ends were cut back, 3 bases at V and 0 bases at J, with 9 bases in the middle. CDR3 nucleotides: TGTGCCAGCAGTTATAGTCAGCTCTCTGGGGCCAACGTCCTGACTTTC. Its protein is CASSYSQLSGANVLTF.

This clonotype was observed a handful of times. The CDR3 protein is CASSQTRDGSSFF. The CDR3 DNA reads as TGTGCCAGCAGCCAAACCCGGGACGGCAGTTCGTTCTTC. The V call is TRBV7-3, the J call TRBJ2-1; D is perhaps TRBD1 or TRBD2 (5 bases each). Trimming cost V 5 bases and J 15 bases, with 20 bases left between them. The CDR3 totals 13 residues. The germline CDR1 and CDR2 sequences are SGHTA and FQGTGA.

In its sample, this clonotype was seen once. This may be a read error, as it is one base from a much larger clone. This chain connects TRBV21-1 to TRBJ2-7; the DNA was not used to check the table's D call, TRBD1. TRBV21-1 is a documented pseudogene. The CDR3 contains 15 residues. The CDR3 reads CASSSLRRGNDEQHF. The CDR3, as DNA: TGTGCCAGCTCATCCCTGAGGAGGGGGAACGACGAGCAGCACTTC.

Many counts were recorded for this clonotype. This sequence joins TRBV6-4 and TRBJ2-2, with TRBD2 matching over 12 bases. Germline CDR1 and CDR2: MRHNA and SNTAGT. V shed 5 bases and J 8 bases; nucleotides not matched to a gene: 9. This CDR3 is built from 16 residues. In nucleotides, the CDR3 is TGTGCCAGCAGTAATACTAGCGGGAGGCCGTCGGGGGAGCTGTTTTTT. Protein sequence: CASSNTSGRPSGELFF.

This clonotype has ten or more counts. The rearrangement joins TRBV15 to TRBJ2-1; no reliable D call. The ends were cut back, 0 bases at V and 6 bases at J, with 6 bases in the middle. The CDR3 covers 13 residues. In germline, CDR1 is LNHNV, CDR2 YYDKDF (reference sequence). In DNA form, the CDR3 reads TGTGCCACCAGCAGAGATGAGTTCAATGAGCAGTTCTTC. This encodes CATSRDEFNEQFF. The variable domain in full, with the rest retrieved from reference TRBV15 and TRBJ2-1, is DAMVIQNPRYQVTQFGKPVTLSCSQTLNHNVMYWYQQKSSQAPKLLFHYYDKDFNNEADTPDNFQSRRPNTSFCFLDIRSPGLGDTAMYLCATSRDEFNEQFFGPGTRLTVL.

In this sample, this clonotype turned up many times. CDR3 nucleotides: TGTGCCAGCAGCCCTACTAGCGGGAGCTCCTACGAGCAGTACTTC. Amino acid sequence: CASSPTSGSSYEQYF. This rearrangement joins TRBV2 to TRBJ2-7; 11 bases line up with TRBD2. This CDR3 contains 15 residues. Germline V gives CDR1 SNHLY, CDR2 FYNNEI. The ends lost 6 bases at V and 0 bases at J; junction bases unmatched: 4.

To note about this clonotype: A read error may be the cause here, since a much bigger clone is one base away. The V gene is TRBV7-2, the J gene TRBJ2-3, with TRBD2 matching 7 bases. CDR3 length: 15 residues. Germline CDR1 and CDR2: SGHTA and FQGNSA. The J segment lost 1 base and the V segment lost 3 bases, leaving 4 bases of the junction unmatched. CDR3 loop: CASSFLAACTDTQYF. For the CDR3, the DNA is TGTGCCAGCAGCTTTCTAGCGGCTTGCACAGATACGCAGTATTTT. The full variable domain, in which reference TRBV7-2 and TRBJ2-3 provide the parts outside the CDR3, is GAGVSQSPSNKVTEKGKDVELRCDPISGHTALYWYRQSLGQGLEFLIYFQGNSAPDKSGLPSDRFSAERTGGSVSTLTIQRTQQEDSAVYLCASSFLAACTDTQYFGPGTRLTVL.

This clonotype has only a few counts. The gene calls are TRBV2 and TRBJ2-2, with 12 bases aligning to TRBD1. Trimming took 7 bases from V and 4 from J; bases not matched to a gene: 13. In germline, CDR1 is SNHLY, CDR2 FYNNEI. The CDR3 has 18 amino acids. The chain's CDR3 is CASKQGTGGAFGTGELFF. The CDR3 nucleotides read TGTGCCAGCAAGCAGGGGACAGGGGGCGCTTTTGGCACCGGGGAGCTGTTTTTT.

This chain links TRBV28 with TRBJ2-2; TRBD1 or TRBD2 may be the D gene (6 bases each). Trimming removed 1 base at V and 2 bases at J, with 11 bases between. Germline lookup yields CDR1 MDHEN and CDR2 SYDVKM. The CDR3 extends over 16 amino acids. This CDR3 reads CASSLSGGSNTGELFF. The CDR3, as DNA: TGTGCCAGCAGTTTATCCGGGGGCAGCAACACCGGGGAGCTGTTTTTT.